What follows is one T cell receptor beta chain and its context. Its antigen is unidentified. The data were taken from a study of shared clonotypes between healthy human individuals. Study outcomes and limitations: As a rule, naive subsets had a larger estimated richness than memory subsets.

For each subset, genomic DNA was distributed in equal portions over several immunoSEQ plates. An approximately 200 ng quantity of DNA, 30,000 to 35,000 T cell genomes, went into the sorted-subset replicate PCRs. Method: immunoSEQ multiplex PCR; TCRdb's copy keeps in-frame clones and lacks some. This sample yields approximately 2,000,000 clones, of which around 93% are seen a single time; approximately 0.41% belongs to the top ten. J gave up 8 bases and V 3 bases, and 16 bases lay outside the gene matches. Germline V gene sequence: CDR1 SGHVS, CDR2 FQNEAQ. The CDR3 loop spans 17 amino acids. The rearrangement uses TRBV7-8 and TRBJ1-2; 9 nucleotides align to TRBD1. Sequencing was carried out using naive CD4+ T cells from PBMCs. Subset specified: CD45RA+ positively selected. This TCR came from a man aged 18 to 29 in good health. Some clones in this sample may be carry-over from other donors' samples. The CDR3 DNA reads TGTGCCAGCAGCTTTCCGGCCTACGACAGGGGGGCTGGAGGCTACACCTTC. Its protein product is CASSFPAYDRGAGGYTF.